This TCR beta chain was sequenced for a study of human T cells and chemical hapten exposure. As for the study in general: Among samples, TCR yields varied mainly because of small differences in pooled library volume.

As to time point: healthy volunteer bleed at 2 weeks. Researchers extracted total RNA from unfractionated whole blood. CDR3 length: 19 residues. Germline assignment: CDR1 SGHNT and CDR2 YYREEE (reference sequence). V was pared by 0 bases and J by 5 bases, with 18 bases of the junction left unmatched. Each cDNA molecule in the library carried unique molecular identifiers. In the source study's methods: The number of TCRs in each sample had a median of approximately 96,000 and spanned roughly 23,224 to 750,000. Each CDR3 protein gets one entry after TCRdb re-called the RACE reads with MiXCR. The V and J calls and clone size are TCRdb's, not the authors'. The sample has 75,000 to 100,000 distinct CDR3 sequences, roughly 8% seen once; the top ten hold about 3%. This clonotype was observed at least ten times.

The chain is built from TRBV5-4 and TRBJ1-2, with 8 bases lining up with TRBD1. This clonotype originated in a female donor in good health. Some clones in this sample may be carry-over from other donors' samples. Sequenced material: whole blood. The CDR3 DNA follows: TGTGCCAGCAGCTTGGCTGGAGGACAGGGTCTTCGCACGTTATATGGCTACACCTTC. Amino acids: CASSLAGGQGLRTLYGYTF.